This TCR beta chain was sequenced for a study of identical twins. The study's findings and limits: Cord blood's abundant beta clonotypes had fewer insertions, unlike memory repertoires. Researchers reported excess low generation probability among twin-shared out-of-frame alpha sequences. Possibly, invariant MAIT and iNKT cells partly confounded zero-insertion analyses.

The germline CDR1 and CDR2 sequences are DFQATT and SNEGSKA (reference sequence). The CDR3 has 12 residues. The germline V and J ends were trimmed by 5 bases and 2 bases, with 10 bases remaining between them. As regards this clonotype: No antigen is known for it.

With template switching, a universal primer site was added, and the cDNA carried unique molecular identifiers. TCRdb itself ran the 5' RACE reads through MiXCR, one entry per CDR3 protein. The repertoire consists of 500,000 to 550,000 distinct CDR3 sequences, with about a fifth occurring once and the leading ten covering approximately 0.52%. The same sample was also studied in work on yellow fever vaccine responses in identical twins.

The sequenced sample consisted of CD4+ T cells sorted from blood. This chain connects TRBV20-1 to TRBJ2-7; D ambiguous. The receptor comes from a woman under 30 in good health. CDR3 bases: TGCAGTGCTGCCTGGGTAACCTACGAGCAGTACGTC. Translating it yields CSAAWVTYEQYV.